This record concerns one TCR beta chain sequence. The antigen is unknown. Vbeta (60) and Jbeta (13) primers were used in the PCR. Libraries were prepared by immunoSEQ multiplex PCR; TCRdb keeps only in-frame clonotypes and omits some of them. Of under 150,000 clones listed, approximately 80% were seen once; the top ten hold roughly 2.6%. The sample comes from a study of cytomegalovirus exposure and HLA in healthy donors. The overall study: Earlier work reported 100 million or so unique TCR beta sequences from 150 million to 200 million T cells. Whole-study results and caveats: A missense variant in DCLRE1C was later tied to TCR beta V- and J-gene trimming.

This receptor was taken from a woman under 30 in good health and CMV-seronegative. Sample: PBMCs.

For the CDR3, the DNA is TGTGCCAGCAGCTTATCCGGAATCGCGGATGGCTACACCTTC. It specifies CASSLSGIADGYTF. The V gene is TRBV7-2, the J gene TRBJ1-2, with D unclear. Germline CDR1 and CDR2: SGHTA and FQGNSA. The CDR3 has 14 amino acids. V lost 2 bases to trimming and J lost 6 bases, with 13 bases between them. The full variable domain, in which reference TRBV7-2 and TRBJ1-2 provide the parts outside the CDR3, is GAGVSQSPSNKVTEKGKDVELRCDPISGHTALYWYRQSLGQGLEFLIYFQGNSAPDKSGLPSDRFSAERTGGSVSTLTIQRTQQEDSAVYLCASSLSGIADGYTFGSGTRLTVV.